Sequencing of this T cell receptor (beta chain) was carried out in a study of blood T cell repertoires in COVID-19. Study-level background: Both acute and convalescent COVID-19 samples were obtained from the United States, Italy and Spain. T cells, B-cell-depleted T cells, or PBMCs provided the cDNA or gDNA that served as material.

This clone has just a few counts. CDR1 and CDR2 (germline): SGHNT, YYREEE (reference sequence). V gave up 4 bases and J gave up 5 bases; unmatched junction bases: 8. CDR3 size: 15 residues. Authors' processing steps: Cell counts per sample came from amplifying reference gene primers. Produced via immunoSEQ multiplex PCR; TCRdb's table is partial and in-frame only. The V and J calls and clone size were taken over from that table, and D and trimming were inferred from the DNA. The sample lists 200,000 to 250,000 clones; 82% were seen once. Sequencing used peripheral blood. This TCR came from a woman older than 75 with active or convalescent COVID-19. The J gene is TRBJ2-7, the V gene TRBV5-4; 11 bases map to TRBD1. This chain's CDR3 is CASSRAGTGGDEQYF. The CDR3 nucleotides are TGTGCCAGCAGCAGAGCCGGGACAGGGGGGGACGAGCAGTACTTC.